Described below is a single T cell receptor beta chain sequence and its context. Its cognate antigen is unknown. These data come from a study of T cell responses to AZD1222 COVID-19 vaccine. The study, taken as a whole, reports: Close to half of spike-specific TCRs reportedly recognize unmutated variant regions. Only a handful of AZD1222 recipients, five to seven in all, had baseline seropositivity.

The protocol was immunoSEQ multiplex PCR, while the TCRdb copy is restricted to in-frame clones and leaves out a portion. In the table there are some 96,000 clones, more than 70% of which are singletons. Trimming pared 5 bases from V and 3 bases from J, leaving 17 bases between. The germline gives CDR1 SEHNR, CDR2 FQNEAQ (reference sequence). The CDR3 covers 15 residues. The TCR sequence derives from an adult who received the AZD1222 COVID-19 vaccine. The sample was peripheral blood, taken 28 days after the second AZD1222 dose. The V call is TRBV7-9, the J call TRBJ2-7, with D possibly being TRBD1 (6 bases). The chain's CDR3 is CASSLQGSQDYEQYF. CDR3 nucleotide sequence: TGTGCCAGCAGCCTACAGGGTAGTCAAGACTACGAGCAGTACTTC.